The 32 T cell receptor beta chains in this list originate from one sample, sequenced in a study of breast tumors, draining lymph nodes, adjacent tissues. MiXCR, applied by TCRdb to the multiplex PCR reads, yields one record per CDR3 protein. Here the sample spans about 47,000 distinct CDR3 sequences, around 23% being singletons. Sequenced: breast tumor tissue. These receptors were obtained from a female donor with breast cancer. Some clones in this sample may be carry-over from other donors' samples.

By sample fraction, this clonotype is medium-sized. The V gene is TRBV6-2 or TRBV6-3, the J gene TRBJ2-7; D gene unclear. V lost 6 bases and J lost 6, with 15 bases in between. CDR1 MNHEY and CDR2 SVGEGT come from the germline V gene. CDR3 length: 13 amino acids. CDR3 bases: TGTGCCAGCAGGTATGGAGTAGGATCCGAGCAGTACTTC. It is translated as CASRYGVGSEQYF.

This clonotype appeared many times. For the CDR3, the DNA is TGTGCCAGCAGTGGGACAGGGCGCCACGAGCAGTACTTC. It encodes CASSGTGRHEQYF. The V call is TRBV9, the J call TRBJ2-7; 9 bases map to TRBD1. This CDR3 contains 13 residues. The trim removed 5 bases at V and 5 bases at J, leaving 5 bases unmatched. CDR1 and CDR2 from the germline V gene are SGDLS and YYNGEE.

With regard to this clonotype: This may be a read error: a much more frequent sequence differs by one nucleotide. The chain joins TRBV7-6 to TRBJ2-2, with 10 bases lining up with TRBD1. CDR3 length equals 18 residues. The trim removed 5 bases at V and 6 bases at J, leaving 15 bases unmatched. Germline V CDR1 and CDR2: SGHVS, FNYEAQ. In DNA form, the CDR3 reads TGTGCCAGCAGCGCCACCGGGACAGGGGTATTCCCCTCCGGGGAGCTGTTTTTT. Protein sequence: CASSATGTGVFPSGELFF.

This clonotype was recorded at least ten times. The DNA of the CDR3 is TGCAGTGCTAGAGGAGGGGCCCACTATGGCTACACCTTC. This gives the protein CSARGGAHYGYTF. The chain joins TRBV20-1 to TRBJ1-2; a weak D match, TRBD1 (5 bases). V lost 1 base to trimming and J lost 3 bases, with 9 bases between them. The CDR3 length is 13 residues. Germline assignment: CDR1 DFQATT and CDR2 SNEGSKA (reference sequence).

This clonotype was seen ten or more times. This chain links TRBV19 with TRBJ1-6; TRBD1 agrees at 8 bases. Germline CDR1 and CDR2: LNHDA and SQIVND (reference sequence). V trimming: 7 bases; J trimming: 8 bases; junction bases outside the gene matches: 7. The CDR3 is 14 amino acids. The chain's CDR3 is CASTPGQGDSPLHF. The CDR3 region has the DNA TGTGCCAGTACCCCCGGACAGGGAGATTCACCCCTCCACTTT. Full variable domain (rest looked up from reference TRBV19 and TRBJ1-6): DGGITQSPKYLFRKEGQNVTLSCEQNLNHDAMYWYRQDPGQGLRLIYYSQIVNDFQKGDIAEGYSVSREKKESFPLTVTSAQKNPTAFYLCASTPGQGDSPLHFGNGTRLTVT.

At least ten counts were recorded for this clonotype. The genes are TRBV6-1 and TRBJ1-3; D not certain. Per germline, CDR1 MNHNS and CDR2 SASEGT. Deletions cut 3 bases from V and 8 bases from J, with 14 bases between. The CDR3 runs to 14 residues. In DNA, the CDR3 is TGTGCCAGCAGTGACCGGCGGGGTCAGGACACCATATATTTT. Protein product: CASSDRRGQDTIYF.

This clonotype showed up many times. This chain's CDR3 is CASSATATSGGIDEQYF. The CDR3 bases are TGTGCCAGCAGCGCCACCGCAACGAGCGGGGGCATAGACGAGCAGTACTTC. The rearrangement joins TRBV11-1 to TRBJ2-7, with 8 positions matching TRBD2. The length of the CDR3 is 17 residues. J gave up 5 bases and V 5 bases, and 17 bases lay outside the gene matches. Germline CDR1 is SGHAT and CDR2 is FQDESV (reference sequence).

This clonotype was seen at least ten times. This chain uses TRBV6-1 with TRBJ2-2, with D hard to call. From germline, CDR1 is MNHNS and CDR2 SASEGT. V lost 3 bases, J lost 5 bases, and 7 bases lay in between. CDR3 size: 13 residues. The CDR3 region is CASSETRTGELFF. The CDR3 DNA reads as TGTGCCAGCAGTGAGACGAGAACCGGGGAGCTGTTTTTT.

The rearrangement uses TRBV20-1 and TRBJ1-1; weak D call: TRBD1 (5 bases). Germline V gene lookup returns CDR1 DFQATT and CDR2 SNEGSKA (reference sequence). V was shortened by 3 bases and J by 3 bases, with 11 bases between the two germline ends. The CDR3 loop spans 13 amino acids. The CDR3 loop is CSARGGGDTEAFF. The CDR3 coding sequence is TGCAGTGCTAGGGGCGGGGGGGACACTGAAGCTTTCTTT.

This clonotype was recorded a few times. The rearrangement links TRBV20-1 to TRBJ2-5; weak D call: TRBD2 (5 bases). In germline, CDR1 is DFQATT, CDR2 SNEGSKA (reference sequence). Deletions cut 6 bases from V and 1 base from J, with 12 bases between. The CDR3 totals 13 residues. CDR3 nucleotides: TGCAGTGCCATGGACTGGTCCCAAGAGACCCAGTACTTC. As protein: CSAMDWSQETQYF.

In the case of this clonotype: This may come from a read error, since a much larger clone is one base off. The chain carries TRBV6-1 and TRBJ2-7; D is uncertain. Germline V gene lookup returns CDR1 MNHNS and CDR2 SASEGT. The CDR3 has 13 residues. V lost 8 bases and J lost 1, with 12 bases in between. In DNA, the CDR3 is TGTGCCAGCGGACGTCCACCTTCCTACGAGCAGTACTTC. Its protein is CASGRPPSYEQYF.

There are a few counts of this clonotype. The chain couples TRBV6-1 to TRBJ2-5, with D unresolved. In germline, CDR1 is MNHNS, CDR2 SASEGT. The CDR3 contains 15 residues. Trimming removed 2 bases at V and 0 bases at J, with 10 bases between. CDR3 in amino acids: CASSESPNYQETQYF. CDR3 nucleotide sequence: TGTGCCAGCAGTGAATCCCCTAACTACCAAGAGACCCAGTACTTC.

This chain uses TRBV5-1 with TRBJ1-4; no clear D. Between the trimmed V and J ends, which lost 1 base and 0 bases, there was a span of 4 bases. CDR1 and CDR2 (germline): SGHRS, YFSETQ. There are 14 residues in the CDR3. The CDR3 DNA follows: TGCGCCAGCAGCTTGATGTCAACTAATGAAAAACTGTTTTTT. The encoded protein is CASSLMSTNEKLFF.

This clonotype has ten or more counts. The chain is built from TRBV27 and TRBJ2-2; 7 bases match TRBD1. Germline trimming cut 5 bases from V and 7 bases from J; bases unmatched to any gene: 4. The length of the CDR3 is 13 residues. Germline values: CDR1 MNHEY, CDR2 SMNVEV (reference sequence). The CDR3, as DNA: TGTGCCAGCAGTCCGGGACAGTTCGGGGAGCTGTTTTTT. Translating gives CASSPGQFGELFF.

There are many counts of this clonotype. The rearrangement links TRBV6-2 or TRBV6-3 to TRBJ1-5; TRBD1 is a possible D gene (6 bases). Germline values: CDR1 MNHEY, CDR2 SVGEGT. V dropped 5 bases and J dropped 3 bases, with 8 bases sitting between them. The CDR3 loop spans 13 amino acids. The CDR3 loop is CASSGQLNQPQHF. Written as DNA, the CDR3 is TGTGCCAGCAGTGGACAGCTCAATCAGCCCCAGCATTTT.

This clonotype was found many times. This clone may be a read error of a much larger clone one base away. J is TRBJ2-5 and V is TRBV7-9; 9 bases agree with TRBD1. In germline, CDR1 is SEHNR, CDR2 FQNEAQ (reference sequence). V shed 5 bases, J shed 4 bases, and the junction held 5 bases outside the gene matches. The CDR3 has 14 amino acids. The CDR3 loop is CASSQGQGRETQYF. The DNA of the CDR3 is TGTGCCAGCAGCCAAGGACAGGGGAGAGAGACCCAGTACTTC.

This clonotype was detected ten times or more. The rearrangement joins TRBV6-1 to TRBJ2-1, with D tentatively TRBD2 (6 bases). V was shortened by 7 bases and J by 6 bases, with 19 bases between the two germline ends. This CDR3 is 15 amino acids long. Per germline, CDR1 MNHNS and CDR2 SASEGT. The CDR3 DNA reads as TGTGCCAGCACCGAGACTAGTATTCGGGCCAATGAGCAGTTCTTC. This encodes CASTETSIRANEQFF.

This clonotype was detected only a few times. The genes are TRBV6-2 or TRBV6-3 and TRBJ2-3, with a tentative D call TRBD2 (5 bases). The V and J ends lost 0 bases and 2 bases respectively, with 9 bases between them. This CDR3 has 15 residues. Germline lookup yields CDR1 MNHEY and CDR2 SVGEGT. The CDR3 DNA reads TGTGCCAGCAGTTACTCGGCGGGCGACACAGATACGCAGTATTTT. Its protein is CASSYSAGDTDTQYF.

This clonotype was seen at least ten times. This chain links TRBV2 with TRBJ1-2, with D hard to call. Germline lookup yields CDR1 SNHLY and CDR2 FYNNEI. V gave up 7 bases and J gave up 4 bases, with 19 bases separating them. CDR3 length equals 15 residues. As DNA, the CDR3 is TGTGCCAGCACTACGACGAGCAGCTTTGCCTATGGCTACACCTTC. It is translated as CASTTTSSFAYGYTF. Variable domain in full (rest from reference TRBV2 and TRBJ1-2): EPEVTQTPSHQVTQMGQEVILRCVPISNHLYFYWYRQILGQKVEFLVSFYNNEISEKSEIFDDQFSVERPDGSNFTLKIRSTKLEDSAMYFCASTTTSSFAYGYTFGSGTRLTVV.

In its sample, this clonotype was seen a few times. This clone may be a read error of a much larger clone one base away. The rearrangement joins TRBV7-8 to TRBJ2-3; no firm D call. Germline V gene data show CDR1 as SGHVS and CDR2 as FQNEAQ. V dropped 6 bases and J dropped 8 bases, with 21 bases sitting between them. The CDR3 runs 15 residues. The CDR3 DNA follows: TGTGCCAGCAGTCTATTGGTGGCCCCAGCAGGTACGCAGTATTTT. It specifies CASSLLVAPAGTQYF.

This clonotype came up many times. V gene TRBV6-1 combines with J gene TRBJ2-7; D not resolved. Germline lookup yields CDR1 MNHNS and CDR2 SASEGT. The length of the CDR3 is 13 residues. Trimming removed 11 bases at V and 0 bases at J, with 14 bases between. The CDR3 is CAVEIPFSYEQYF. In DNA, the CDR3 is TGTGCCGTAGAAATTCCGTTCTCCTACGAGCAGTACTTC.

V usage is TRBV5-8 and J usage is TRBJ1-4, with a weak D call TRBD1 (5 bases). V was shortened by 4 bases and J by 7 bases, with 14 bases between the two germline ends. This CDR3 region has 14 residues. Germline assignment: CDR1 SGHTS and CDR2 YDEGEE. The CDR3: CASSVGPAGEKLFF. CDR3 sequence (DNA): TGTGCCAGCAGCGTGGGACCGGCGGGTGAAAAACTGTTTTTT. Together with reference TRBV5-8 and TRBJ1-4, the CDR3 gives the full variable domain: EAGVTQSPTHLIKTRGQQATLRCSPISGHTSVYWYQQALGLGLQFLLWYDEGEERNRGNFPPRFSGRQFPNYSSELNVNALELEDSALYLCASSVGPAGEKLFFGSGTQLSVL.

This clonotype was seen only once. This chain uses TRBV11-1 with TRBJ1-1; 7 bases map to TRBD1. This CDR3 region has 16 residues. CDR1 is SGHAT, CDR2 FQDESV, per germline (reference sequence). Trimming took 3 bases from V and 1 from J; bases not matched to a gene: 8. CDR3 sequence: CASSFPTGSPNTEAFF. The CDR3 nucleotides read TGTGCCAGCAGCTTCCCGACAGGGTCCCCGAACACTGAAGCTTTCTTT.

This clonotype was recorded many times. The chain is built from TRBV29-1 and TRBJ2-5; 8 bases are a match to TRBD2. The CDR3 contains 17 residues. The V segment lost 4 bases and the J segment 0 bases; nucleotides outside the gene matches: 13. The germline V gene has CDR1 SQVTM and CDR2 ANQGSEA. CDR3 DNA sequence: TGCAGCGTTGCGACTAGCTTAGCGGGGTGGTACCAAGAGACCCAGTACTTC. Its protein product is CSVATSLAGWYQETQYF. Combining the CDR3 with reference TRBV29-1 and TRBJ2-5 gives the whole variable domain SAVISQKPSRDICQRGTSLTIQCQVDSQVTMMFWYRQQPGQSLTLIATANQGSEATYESGFVIDKFPISRPNLTFSTLTVSNMSPEDSSIYLCSVATSLAGWYQETQYFGPGTRLLVL.

A note on this clonotype: A much larger clone is a single base away; this may be a read error. V is TRBV3-1 and J is TRBJ2-1; tentative D call: TRBD2 (6 bases). The CDR3 length is 17 residues. The germline gives CDR1 LGHDT, CDR2 YNNKEL (reference sequence). In nucleotides, the CDR3 is TGTGCCAACAGCCAAGGTGGCGGGATAAACTCCTACAATGAGCAGTTCTTC. Translation: CANSQGGGINSYNEQFF.

The V gene is TRBV20-1, the J gene TRBJ2-5; TRBD2 is a possible D gene (7 bases). The CDR3 runs to 15 residues. Trimming took off 0 bases at V and 2 bases at J, with 13 bases between the two ends. From germline, CDR1 is DFQATT and CDR2 SNEGSKA (reference sequence). The CDR3: CSARDRGGAQETQYF. DNA of the CDR3: TGCAGTGCTAGAGATAGGGGGGGGGCTCAAGAGACCCAGTACTTC.

CDR3 nucleotide sequence: TGTGCCACCAGTGACCCGGGACACTCCTACGAGCAGTACTTC. Residues: CATSDPGHSYEQYF. The rearrangement links TRBV24-1 to TRBJ2-7; possible D gene TRBD1, 6 bases. Trimming shortened V by 4 bases and J by 0 bases, and 9 bases separated the two germline ends. CDR1 and CDR2 from the germline V gene are KGHDR and SFDVKD. The CDR3 is 14 residues long.

This clonotype was observed many times. The chain carries TRBV10-2 and TRBJ2-7, with 7 bases fitting TRBD2. Trimming removed 3 bases from V and 4 bases from J; junction bases left unmatched: 0. The CDR3 has 12 residues. The V gene's germline CDR1 is WSHSY and CDR2 SAAADI. CDR3 nucleotides: TGCGCCAGCAGTGACGGGAGGTACGAGCAGTACTTC. It translates to CASSDGRYEQYF.

This clonotype appeared once. The V and J genes are TRBV12-3 or TRBV12-4 and TRBJ2-1; TRBD1 agrees at 9 bases. The CDR3 covers 14 residues. V shed 6 bases, J shed 8 bases, and the junction held 8 bases outside the gene matches. In DNA form, the CDR3 reads TGTGCCAGCAGGCGTGGACAGGGGCACGATGAGCAGTTCTTC. It specifies CASRRGQGHDEQFF.

This clonotype was detected ten times or more. The chain couples TRBV7-3 to TRBJ2-7; possibly TRBD2 for D (5 bases). Germline V lookup: CDR1 SGHTA, CDR2 FQGTGA. V lost 3 bases to trimming and J lost 0 bases, with 12 bases between them. CDR3 size: 15 residues. In DNA form, the CDR3 reads TGTGCCAGCAGCTTGTCAGCGGATTTCTCCTACGAGCAGTACTTC. Translation gives CASSLSADFSYEQYF.

In its sample, this clonotype was seen many times. This rearrangement joins TRBV2 to TRBJ1-2; D is unresolved. This CDR3 is 15 amino acids long. CDR1 SNHLY and CDR2 FYNNEI come from the germline V gene. Trimming removed 4 bases from V and 3 bases from J, with 15 bases in between. Here the CDR3 reads CASSVDGRTYYGYTF. The CDR3, as DNA: TGTGCCAGCAGTGTGGACGGCAGAACCTACTATGGCTACACCTTC. The variable domain in full, with the rest retrieved from reference TRBV2 and TRBJ1-2, is EPEVTQTPSHQVTQMGQEVILRCVPISNHLYFYWYRQILGQKVEFLVSFYNNEISEKSEIFDDQFSVERPDGSNFTLKIRSTKLEDSAMYFCASSVDGRTYYGYTFGSGTRLTVV.

This clonotype occurred once. Since a much larger clone is just one base distant, this may be a read error. The CDR3 does not close with the conserved phenylalanine or tryptophan, likely indicating a read error. The chain uses TRBV5-5 and TRBJ1-2; D ambiguous. The CDR3 totals 14 residues. Trimming left V 0 bases short and J 2 bases short, with 8 bases between. Germline V gene sequence: CDR1 SGHKS, CDR2 YYEKEE (reference sequence). The CDR3: CASSLGGVNYGYTL. The DNA for the CDR3 is TGTGCCAGCAGCTTGGGGGGAGTAAACTATGGCTACACCCTC.